The 6 T cell receptor beta chains given below trace back to one sample, sequenced in a study of post-analysis software for immune sequencing data. Study conclusions and caveats: When patients were compared with controls, about five TRBV segments were more frequent, TRBV5-6, TRBV5-1 and TRBV20-1 among them.

Unique molecular identifiers were built into the TCR beta cDNA libraries. TCRdb redid the calling of the PCR reads with MiXCR, one entry per CDR3 protein. The data hold some 690,000 distinct CDR3 sequences, with about 27% observed a single time. The antigens these receptors bind are not known. The specimen was blood. The source of these receptors is a girl between 10 and 17 years old with multiple sclerosis.

V usage is TRBV7-2 and J usage is TRBJ2-3, with 9 bases aligning to TRBD2. The CDR3 is 16 residues long. Germline CDR1 SGHTA, CDR2 FQGNSA. The junction had 7 bases not matched to a gene; V was cut back by 1 base and J by 5 bases. The CDR3 reads CASSLGPAGGLDTQYF. The CDR3 nucleotides read TGTGCCAGCAGCTTAGGTCCAGCGGGGGGTTTAGATACGCAGTATTTT.

The chain employs TRBV20-1 and TRBJ2-3; 8 bases are a match to TRBD2. The CDR3 has 13 amino acids. Looked up from germline, CDR1 is DFQATT and CDR2 is SNEGSKA (reference sequence). Trimming at V came to 6 bases and at J to 4 bases, leaving 6 bases not matched to a gene. The CDR3 protein is CSAPGGGSDTQYF. In DNA, the CDR3 is TGCAGTGCCCCGGGGGGGGGCTCAGATACGCAGTATTTT.

CDR3 sequence reads: CASSPTMWLAGEETQYF. The CDR3, as DNA: TGTGCCAGCAGCCCGACGATGTGGCTAGCGGGGGAAGAGACCCAGTACTTC. This chain uses TRBV7-2 with TRBJ2-5, with TRBD2 matching 10 bases. The CDR3 extends over 17 amino acids. Unmatched junction bases numbered 12, after V lost 5 bases and J lost 3 bases. The V gene's germline CDR1 is SGHTA and CDR2 FQGNSA.

This clonotype was observed at least ten times. J is TRBJ2-3 and V is TRBV7-2; TRBD2 is a possible D gene (5 bases). The CDR3 length is 14 residues. Germline V gene sequence: CDR1 SGHTA, CDR2 FQGNSA. The V gene lost 0 bases and the J gene lost 3 bases, with 7 bases spanning the gap. The CDR3 is CASSLATGTDTQYF. The CDR3 coding sequence is TGTGCCAGCAGCTTAGCGACGGGGACAGATACGCAGTATTTT.

The chain joins TRBV5-5 to TRBJ1-3; no clear D gene. Germline values: CDR1 SGHKS, CDR2 YYEKEE (reference sequence). V shed 4 bases and J shed 3 bases, with 8 bases lying between them. The CDR3 is 13 residues long. The CDR3 protein is CASSEPRGNTIYF. The CDR3 nucleotides read TGTGCCAGCAGCGAGCCCCGTGGAAACACCATATATTTT.

This chain links TRBV6-4 with TRBJ2-4; no firm D call. The J call may be wrong; the DNA end is better matched by TRBJ2-5. Looked up from germline, CDR1 is MRHNA and CDR2 is SNTAGT. The CDR3 runs 12 residues. CDR3 amino acids: CAERRVQETQYF. CDR3 DNA sequence: TGTGCCGAGAGACGAGTCCAAGAGACCCAGTACTTC.